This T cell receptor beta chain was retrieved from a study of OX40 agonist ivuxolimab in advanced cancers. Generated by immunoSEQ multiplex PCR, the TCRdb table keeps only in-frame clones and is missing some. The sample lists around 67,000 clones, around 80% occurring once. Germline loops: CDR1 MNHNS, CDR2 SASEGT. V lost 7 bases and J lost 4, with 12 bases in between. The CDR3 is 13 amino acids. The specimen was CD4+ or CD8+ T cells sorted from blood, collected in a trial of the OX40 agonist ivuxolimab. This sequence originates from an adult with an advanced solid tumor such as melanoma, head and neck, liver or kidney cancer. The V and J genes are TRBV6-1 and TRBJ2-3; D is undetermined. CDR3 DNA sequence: TGTGCCAGCACCATACTACCCGCAGATACGCAGTATTTT. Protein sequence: CASTILPADTQYF.